The rows below give T cell receptor beta chains drawn from one sample of a study of T cells in Graves' hyperthyroidism and ophthalmopathy. One entry per CDR3 protein results from TCRdb running MiXCR on the multiplex PCR reads. The sample has hundreds of thousands of distinct CDR3 sequences; roughly 14% are singletons. Sequencing was done on a sample of blood. Receptor source: a young man with Graves' ophthalmopathy. The CDR3 runs from the conserved cysteine through the conserved F or W. The order of the fields is J gene, V gene, D gene, clone size, CDR3 protein, CDR3 DNA. A D gene is named only where the DNA matches it firmly. Expanded clones get a size class; other rows say once, few or many, or leave the size out.

TRBJ2-1 TRBV6-1 . few CASSETSFEQFF TGTGCCAGCAGCGAGACTAGTTTTGAGCAGTTCTTC
TRBJ1-6 TRBV7-9 TRBD1 . CASSPTEGQGAYNSPLHF TGTGCCAGCAGCCCCACTGAGGGACAGGGGGCCTATAATTCACCCCTCCACTTT
TRBJ2-1 TRBV9 TRBD2 many CASSVESRGGLTSYNEQFF TGTGCCAGCAGCGTAGAGTCGCGGGGGGGCCTCACGTCCTACAATGAGCAGTTCTTC
TRBJ2-7 TRBV6-1 TRBD2 few CASSLFGFGGDPYEQYF TGTGCCAGCAGCTTATTTGGGTTTGGGGGGGATCCCTACGAGCAGTACTTC
TRBJ2-3 TRBV9 TRBD2 many CASSVVASGGATDTQYF TGTGCCAGCAGCGTAGTCGCTAGCGGGGGGGCCACAGATACGCAGTATTTT
TRBJ1-2 TRBV6-5 . few CASSSGTVDGYTF TGTGCCAGCAGTTCCGGGACGGTGGATGGCTACACCTTC
TRBJ2-5 TRBV30 . few CAWGLAEEETQYF TGTGCCTGGGGATTGGCGGAGGAAGAGACCCAGTACTTC
TRBJ1-5 TRBV12-3/TRBV12-4 . many CASSFGGRGQPQHF TGTGCCAGCAGTTTTGGGGGGCGAGGTCAGCCCCAGCATTTT
TRBJ1-6 TRBV6-1 . many CASSDRGYNSPLHF TGTGCCAGCAGTGACAGGGGCTATAATTCACCCCTCCACTTT
TRBJ2-1 TRBV10-3 . . CAINGAESSYNEQFF TGTGCCATCAATGGGGCCGAAAGCTCCTACAATGAGCAGTTCTTC
TRBJ2-7 TRBV12-3/TRBV12-4 . many CASSLVVGYEQYF TGTGCCAGCAGTTTAGTGGTGGGCTACGAGCAGTACTTC
TRBJ2-7 TRBV5-6 TRBD1 many CASSYGQGGYEQYF TGTGCCAGCAGCTACGGACAGGGAGGTTACGAGCAGTACTTC
TRBJ2-1 TRBV2 TRBD2 many CASSEEREDEQFF TGTGCCAGCAGTGAAGAACGGGAGGATGAGCAGTTCTTC
TRBJ2-2 TRBV6-1 . few CASSTDLKWELFF TGTGCCAGCAGTACCGACCTAAAGTGGGAGCTGTTTTTT
TRBJ2-1 TRBV6-2/TRBV6-3 TRBD2 . CASSYRPFTGTSGTYNEQFF TGTGCCAGCAGTTACAGGCCCTTCACCGGGACTAGCGGGACCTACAATGAGCAGTTCTTC
TRBJ1-4 TRBV30 . few CAWSVRWNEKLFF TGTGCCTGGAGTGTACGATGGAATGAAAAACTGTTTTTT
TRBJ1-1 TRBV11-3 TRBD1 . CASSLLTGKDATEAFF TGTGCCAGCAGCTTATTGACAGGGAAGGATGCCACTGAAGCTTTCTTT
TRBJ1-6 TRBV10-3 TRBD1 many CAISEPRGTNSPLHF TGTGCCATCAGTGAGCCCAGGGGGACAAATTCACCCCTCCACTTT
TRBJ2-1 TRBV20-1 TRBD1 many CSANYGDRGLWEQFF TGCAGTGCCAACTATGGGGACAGGGGGCTTTGGGAGCAGTTCTTC
TRBJ1-1 TRBV29-1 . few CSVPHANTEAFF TGCAGCGTTCCACACGCGAACACTGAAGCTTTCTTT
TRBJ2-3 TRBV2 . many CASSDGLSEADTQYF TGTGCCAGCAGTGATGGACTCTCGGAGGCAGATACGCAGTATTTT
TRBJ2-1 TRBV4-2 TRBD1 . CASSQEVTGGNEQFF TGTGCCAGCAGCCAAGAAGTGACAGGGGGCAATGAGCAGTTCTTC
TRBJ1-5 TRBV4-2 TRBD1 . CASSQDDLQGGYQPQHF TGTGCCAGCAGCCAAGATGACCTCCAGGGGGGATATCAGCCCCAGCATTTT
TRBJ2-5 TRBV20-1 . many CSARVVRETQYF TGCAGTGCTAGAGTAGTCCGAGAGACCCAGTACTTC
TRBJ2-7 TRBV27 . many CASTTRPGPSYEQYF TGTGCCAGCACTACCCGCCCCGGGCCCTCCTACGAGCAGTACTTC
TRBJ2-1 TRBV2 . many CASSGSYNEQFF TGTGCCAGCAGTGGAAGCTACAATGAGCAGTTCTTC
TRBJ2-2 TRBV5-1 TRBD1 many CASSLYRGNTGELFF TGCGCCAGCAGCTTGTACAGGGGGAACACCGGGGAGCTGTTTTTT
TRBJ1-1 TRBV5-1 . many CASSLYRDDTEAFF TGCGCCAGCAGCTTGTATAGGGACGACACTGAAGCTTTCTTT
TRBJ1-2 TRBV9 . few CASSPSDNVYGYTF TGTGCCAGCAGCCCCTCGGACAATGTCTATGGCTACACCTTC
TRBJ2-2 TRBV2 TRBD1 . CASSEIPTGGTGELFF TGTGCCAGCAGTGAAATTCCGACAGGGGGCACCGGGGAGCTGTTTTTT
TRBJ1-2 TRBV10-2 TRBD1 few CASNKQGVYGYTF TGCGCCAGCAATAAACAGGGGGTCTATGGCTACACCTTC
TRBJ2-1 TRBV5-5 TRBD2 many CASSSRLAGFDEQFF TGTGCCAGCAGCTCGAGACTAGCGGGATTCGATGAGCAGTTCTTC
TRBJ2-7 TRBV3-1 TRBD1 many CASTPPGGEQYF TGTGCCAGCACCCCTCCAGGGGGCGAGCAGTACTTC
TRBJ2-3 TRBV13 . few CASSLNVGRYTDTQYF TGTGCCAGCAGCTTAAACGTTGGGAGATACACAGATACGCAGTATTTT
TRBJ1-1 TRBV10-3 . . CATAGEPNTEAFF TGTGCCACCGCCGGGGAGCCGAACACTGAAGCTTTCTTT
TRBJ2-7 TRBV12-3/TRBV12-4 . few CASSYRSGGYEQYF TGTGCCAGCAGTTACCGATCAGGAGGCTACGAGCAGTACTTC
TRBJ1-4 TRBV18 . . CASSPRTAEEKLFF TGTGCCAGCTCACCACGGACAGCGGAAGAAAAACTGTTTTTT
TRBJ2-5 TRBV6-1 . many CASSSSGSEETQYF TGTGCCAGCAGTTCGAGTGGCAGTGAAGAGACCCAGTACTTC
TRBJ2-7 TRBV19 TRBD2 . CASSIGGPGTNTNEQYF TGTGCCAGTAGTATTGGGGGTCCCGGGACTAATACCAACGAGCAGTACTTC
TRBJ1-2 TRBV10-3 TRBD1 few CAISESVRGLGGYTF TGTGCCATCAGTGAGTCGGTCAGGGGGCTCGGTGGCTACACCTTC
TRBJ2-7 TRBV7-9 TRBD1 many CASSSTHPGRYRGNEQYF TGTGCCAGCAGCTCTACTCACCCCGGCCGGTACAGGGGTAACGAGCAGTACTTC
TRBJ2-7 TRBV20-1 TRBD2 few CSARVQTSGRVEQYF TGCAGTGCTAGAGTCCAGACTAGCGGGAGAGTCGAGCAGTACTTC